These 15 T cell receptor beta chains came from one sample sequenced in a study of vaccination and CD4 T cells after COVID-19. These receptors have no known antigen. As to treatment: roughly ten-day PBMC culture with coronavirus spike peptide pools or control peptides (ViraFEST assay). Collection of the unexposed donor's CD4+ T cells took place before the COVID-19 pandemic (2011-2018). Oncomine TCR Beta short-read sequencing was applied to DNA from cultured CD4+ T cells. In TCRdb, the PCR reads were re-called with MiXCR into one record per CDR3 protein. Among several thousand distinct CDR3 sequences listed, roughly 34% were seen once. Input material: CD4+ T cells from blood, cultured in vitro. Receptor source: a human donor in good health.

The rearrangement uses TRBV6-5 and TRBJ2-1, with D possibly being TRBD1 (6 bases). The ends were cut back, 2 bases at V and 1 base at J, with 9 bases in the middle. CDR1 and CDR2 from the germline V gene are MNHEY and SVGAGI. The length of the CDR3 is 15 residues. CDR3 region: CASSYGRGSYNEQFF. The CDR3 DNA reads TGTGCCAGCAGTTACGGCAGGGGATCCTACAATGAGCAGTTCTTC.

The CDR3, as DNA: TGCAGTGCTAGTAAGGCGACAGATACGCAGTATTTT. Residues: CSASKATDTQYF. This chain joins TRBV20-1 and TRBJ2-3; D uncertain. This CDR3 has 12 amino acids. From germline, CDR1 is DFQATT and CDR2 SNEGSKA (reference sequence). Trimming pared 3 bases from V and 3 bases from J, leaving 7 bases between.

The chain carries TRBV7-6 and TRBJ2-1; either TRBD1 or TRBD2 may supply D (8 bases each). The V end lost 8 bases, the J end lost 9 bases, and 26 bases lay between the germline ends. Germline V gene lookup returns CDR1 SGHVS and CDR2 FNYEAQ. This CDR3 is 16 amino acids long. CDR3 sequence: CASGQGGSGGLIEQFF. CDR3 in DNA: TGTGCCAGCGGACAGGGTGGAAGCGGGGGACTTATTGAGCAGTTCTTC.

This clonotype was observed once. The chain joins TRBV20-1 to TRBJ2-1; TRBD1 might be the D (5 bases). The CDR3 runs to 15 residues. Germline assignment: CDR1 DFQATT and CDR2 SNEGSKA (reference sequence). Trimming removed 7 bases at V and 1 base at J, with 17 bases between. CDR3 region: CSVRSGSESYNEQFF. The CDR3 DNA follows: TGCAGTGTTAGGTCAGGGTCAGAATCCTACAATGAGCAGTTCTTC.

The gene calls are TRBV20-1 and TRBJ1-5; D is uncertain. Germline lookup yields CDR1 DFQATT and CDR2 SNEGSKA (reference sequence). Trimming pared 3 bases from V and 0 bases from J, leaving 9 bases between. The CDR3 runs 14 residues. CDR3 DNA: TGCAGTGCTAGGAGCGGATATAGCAATCAGCCCCAGCATTTT. Its protein is CSARSGYSNQPQHF.

This clonotype was seen a few times. The limits of the CDR3 on the DNA are not certain, so only TCRdb's listed CDR3 is given. The chain links TRBV7-4 to TRBJ2-7; the table's D gene call, TRBD2, was not cross checked with the DNA. Per germline, CDR1 SGHVT and CDR2 SQSDAQ. A total of 13 residues make up the CDR3, ends included. Here the CDR3 reads CASRWASGARLYF.

V is TRBV5-1 and J is TRBJ1-5; D is uncertain. The germline gives CDR1 SGHRS, CDR2 YFSETQ. The V gene lost 0 bases and the J gene lost 4 bases, with 5 bases spanning the gap. This CDR3 is built from 13 residues. The CDR3 coding sequence is TGCGCCAGCAGCTTGGATGGGAATCAGCCCCAGCATTTT. Translated: CASSLDGNQPQHF.

J is TRBJ1-1 and V is TRBV7-9; D perhaps matches TRBD1 (6 bases). V dropped 3 bases and J dropped 8 bases, with 10 bases sitting between them. The CDR3 runs to 12 residues. Germline V CDR1 and CDR2: SEHNR, FQNEAQ (reference sequence). The CDR3 loop reads CASSFEGGEAFF. DNA for the CDR3: TGTGCCAGCAGCTTCGAGGGGGGGGAAGCTTTCTTT.

The J gene is TRBJ2-1, the V gene TRBV27; 8 bases line up with TRBD1. The CDR3 has 15 residues. With V trimmed by 3 bases and J by 7 bases, 8 bases remained unmatched. Germline V gene lookup returns CDR1 MNHEY and CDR2 SMNVEV (reference sequence). The CDR3 nucleotides read TGTGCCAGCAGTTTTTTAGGACAGGGTATTAATGAGCAGTTCTTC. Translation gives CASSFLGQGINEQFF.

The chain is built from TRBV30 and TRBJ2-5, with D perhaps TRBD1 or TRBD2 (5 bases each). Trimming removed 4 bases from V and 2 bases from J, with 11 bases in between. The germline gives CDR1 GTSNPN, CDR2 SVGIG (reference sequence). The CDR3 spans 13 residues. The CDR3 region is CAWIVGEQETQYF. CDR3 nucleotide sequence: TGTGCCTGGATTGTGGGGGAACAAGAGACCCAGTACTTC. Supplemented by reference TRBV30 and TRBJ2-5, the full variable domain reads SQTIHQWPATLVQPVGSPLSLECTVEGTSNPNLYWYRQAAGRGLQLLFYSVGIGQISSEVPQNLSASRPQDRQFILSSKKLLLSDSGFYLCAWIVGEQETQYFGPGTRLLVL.

Concerning this clonotype itself: The germline gene is not matched at one end of the junction; a read error may be the cause. V is TRBV7-7 and J is TRBJ2-5; 8 bases line up with TRBD1. In germline, CDR1 is SSHAT, CDR2 FNYEAQ (reference sequence). The CDR3 is 13 amino acids. The CDR3 coding sequence is TGTGCTAGCAGCGCGGACAGGGACGAGACCCAGTACTTC. Residues: CASSADRDETQYF.

This clonotype rates as large (0.1 to 1%). The rearrangement joins TRBV30 to TRBJ2-3; 9 positions match TRBD1. Trimming removed 2 bases from V and 5 bases from J; junction bases left unmatched: 8. Germline CDR1 GTSNPN, CDR2 SVGIG (reference sequence). This CDR3 comprises 15 residues. The CDR3 reads CAWSSTGGRRDTQYF. DNA for the CDR3: TGTGCCTGGAGTTCCACAGGGGGCCGGAGAGATACGCAGTATTTT.

This clonotype was found a few times. J is TRBJ2-2 and V is TRBV7-3; D is unresolved. The CDR3 covers 15 residues. The ends were cut back, 2 bases at V and 6 bases at J, with 13 bases in the middle. Germline CDR1 reads SGHTA; CDR2 reads FQGTGA. The CDR3 nucleotides are TGTGCCAGCAGCTTACCCTCGGTACCCCCCGGGGAGCTGTTTTTT. Amino acid sequence: CASSLPSVPPGELFF.

V and J are TRBV2 and TRBJ2-6; D gene unclear. CDR3 length: 14 amino acids. V was trimmed by 2 bases and J by 3 bases, leaving 5 bases between them. CDR1 is SNHLY and CDR2 is FYNNEI in the germline V gene. The CDR3 region is CASSERVGANVLTF. The CDR3 nucleotides read TGTGCCAGCAGTGAAAGGGTTGGGGCCAACGTCCTGACTTTC.

This chain uses TRBV1 with TRBJ2-5; TRBD1, as called in the table, went unchecked against the DNA. TRBV1 is assigned pseudogene status. The CDR3 sequence is 15 residues long. The CDR3 DNA is TGCACCAAACAGCGCACCCGGGGGCAACAAGAGACCCAGTACTTC. Translation: CTKQRTRGQQETQYF.